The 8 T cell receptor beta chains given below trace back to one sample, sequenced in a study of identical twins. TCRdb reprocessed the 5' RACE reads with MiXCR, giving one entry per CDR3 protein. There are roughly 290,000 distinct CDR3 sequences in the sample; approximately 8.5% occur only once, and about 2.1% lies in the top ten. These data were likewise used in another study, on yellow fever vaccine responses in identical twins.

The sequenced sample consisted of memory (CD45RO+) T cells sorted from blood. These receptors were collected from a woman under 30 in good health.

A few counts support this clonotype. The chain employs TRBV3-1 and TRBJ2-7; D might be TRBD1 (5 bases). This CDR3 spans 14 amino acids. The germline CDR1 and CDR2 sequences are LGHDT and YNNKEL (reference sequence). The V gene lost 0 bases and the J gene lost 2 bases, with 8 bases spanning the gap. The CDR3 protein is CASSQEVDTYEQYF. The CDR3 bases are TGTGCCAGCAGCCAAGAGGTGGACACCTACGAGCAGTACTTC.

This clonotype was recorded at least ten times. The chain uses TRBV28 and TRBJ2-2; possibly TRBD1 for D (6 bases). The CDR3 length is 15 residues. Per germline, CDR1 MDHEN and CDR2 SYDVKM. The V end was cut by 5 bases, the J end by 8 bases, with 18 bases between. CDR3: CASSPATGSRGELFF. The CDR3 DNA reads TGTGCCAGCAGTCCCGCCACAGGGAGTAGAGGGGAGCTGTTTTTT.

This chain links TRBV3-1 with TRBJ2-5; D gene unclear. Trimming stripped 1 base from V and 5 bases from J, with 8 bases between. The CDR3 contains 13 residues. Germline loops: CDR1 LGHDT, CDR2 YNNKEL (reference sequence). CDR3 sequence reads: CASSQVVWETQYF. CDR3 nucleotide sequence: TGTGCCAGCAGCCAAGTCGTCTGGGAGACCCAGTACTTC.

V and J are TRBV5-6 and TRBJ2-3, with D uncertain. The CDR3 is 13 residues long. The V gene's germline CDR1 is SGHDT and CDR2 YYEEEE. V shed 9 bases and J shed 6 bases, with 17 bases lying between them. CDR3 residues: CATSRDSGDTQYF. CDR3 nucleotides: TGTGCCACCTCCCGAGATTCCGGGGATACGCAGTATTTT.

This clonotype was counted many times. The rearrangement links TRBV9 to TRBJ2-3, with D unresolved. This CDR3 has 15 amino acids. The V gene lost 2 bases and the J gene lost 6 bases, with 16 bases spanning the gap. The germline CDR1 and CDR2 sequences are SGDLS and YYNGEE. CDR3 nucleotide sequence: TGTGCCAGCAGCGTCGCGCCCCGGAACATGGATACGCAGTATTTT. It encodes CASSVAPRNMDTQYF.

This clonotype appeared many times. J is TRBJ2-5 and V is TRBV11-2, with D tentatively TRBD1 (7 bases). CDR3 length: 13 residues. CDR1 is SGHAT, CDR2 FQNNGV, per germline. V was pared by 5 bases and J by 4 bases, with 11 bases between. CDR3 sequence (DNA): TGTGCCAGCAGCCCAGGGGGGAGAGAGACCCAGTACTTC. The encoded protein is CASSPGGRETQYF.

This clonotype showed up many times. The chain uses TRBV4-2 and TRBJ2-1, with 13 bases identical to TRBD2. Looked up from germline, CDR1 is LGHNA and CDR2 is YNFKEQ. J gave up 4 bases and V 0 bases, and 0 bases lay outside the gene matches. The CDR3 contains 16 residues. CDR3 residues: CASSQEGLAGYNEQFF. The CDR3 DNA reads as TGTGCCAGCAGCCAAGAGGGACTAGCGGGATACAATGAGCAGTTCTTC.

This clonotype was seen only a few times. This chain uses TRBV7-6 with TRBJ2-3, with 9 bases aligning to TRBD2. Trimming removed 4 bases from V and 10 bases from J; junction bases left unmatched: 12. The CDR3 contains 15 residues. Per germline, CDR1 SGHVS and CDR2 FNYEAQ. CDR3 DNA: TGTGCCAGCAGCTCGCGGGAGGGCCTGGGGGAATCGCAGTATTTT. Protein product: CASSSREGLGESQYF.